The source of this T cell receptor (beta chain) is a study of T cell repertoires in cytomegalovirus infection. Study background: CMV infection and matching HLA type were both indicated by public TCR beta signatures. Whole-study findings and limits: The ex vivo response was dominated by HLA-C-restricted CMV-specific TCR beta clonotypes. Identification of carriers of CMV plus the relevant HLA was performed using cumulative public TCR beta family frequency.

TCRdb independently ran MiXCR on the reads; one entry per CDR3 protein. The table lists around 350,000 distinct CDR3 sequences, about a sixth of them singletons. Ten or more counts support this clonotype. Its antigen is unidentified. Per the germline V gene, CDR1 is MDHEN and CDR2 is SYDVKM. V was clipped by 3 bases and J by 2 bases, with 11 bases between them. CDR3 length equals 14 residues. The sample comprised PBMCs. This chain connects TRBV28 to TRBJ2-7; D is perhaps TRBD1 (6 bases). This sequence originates from a human donor in good health (CMV status not recorded). Some clones in this sample may be carry-over from other donors' samples. The CDR3 protein is CASSFPGTPYEQYF. The CDR3 nucleotides are TGTGCCAGCAGTTTTCCCGGGACACCCTACGAGCAGTACTTC. The variable domain in full, with the rest retrieved from reference TRBV28 and TRBJ2-7, is DVKVTQSSRYLVKRTGEKVFLECVQDMDHENMFWYRQDPGLGLRLIYFSYDVKMKEKGDIPEGYSVSREKKERFSLILESASTNQTSMYLCASSFPGTPYEQYFGPGTRLTVT.